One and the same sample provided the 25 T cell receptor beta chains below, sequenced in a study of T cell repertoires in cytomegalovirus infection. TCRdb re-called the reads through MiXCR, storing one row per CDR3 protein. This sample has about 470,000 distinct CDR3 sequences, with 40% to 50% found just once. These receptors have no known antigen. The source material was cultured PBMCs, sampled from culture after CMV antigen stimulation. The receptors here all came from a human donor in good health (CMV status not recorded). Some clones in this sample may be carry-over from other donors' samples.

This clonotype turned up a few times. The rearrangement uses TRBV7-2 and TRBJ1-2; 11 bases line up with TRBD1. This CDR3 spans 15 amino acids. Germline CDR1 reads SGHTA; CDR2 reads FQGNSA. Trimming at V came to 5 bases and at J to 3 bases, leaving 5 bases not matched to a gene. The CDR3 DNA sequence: TGTGCCAGCAGCCCCCGGACAGGGGGCGACTATGGCTACACCTTC. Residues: CASSPRTGGDYGYTF.

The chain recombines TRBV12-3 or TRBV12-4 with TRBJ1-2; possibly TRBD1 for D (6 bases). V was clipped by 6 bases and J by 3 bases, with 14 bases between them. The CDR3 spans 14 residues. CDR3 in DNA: TGTGCCAGCAGCCCCAGGGGTAACGACTATGGCTACACCTTC. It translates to CASSPRGNDYGYTF.

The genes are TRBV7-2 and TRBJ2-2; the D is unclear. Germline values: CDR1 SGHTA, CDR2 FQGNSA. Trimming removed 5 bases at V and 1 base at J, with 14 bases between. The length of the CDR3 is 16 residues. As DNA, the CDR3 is TGTGCCAGCAGCCCAGTTCGGGCAGGGAACACCGGGGAGCTGTTTTTT. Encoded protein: CASSPVRAGNTGELFF. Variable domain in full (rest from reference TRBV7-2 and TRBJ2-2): GAGVSQSPSNKVTEKGKDVELRCDPISGHTALYWYRQSLGQGLEFLIYFQGNSAPDKSGLPSDRFSAERTGGSVSTLTIQRTQQEDSAVYLCASSPVRAGNTGELFFGEGSRLTVL.

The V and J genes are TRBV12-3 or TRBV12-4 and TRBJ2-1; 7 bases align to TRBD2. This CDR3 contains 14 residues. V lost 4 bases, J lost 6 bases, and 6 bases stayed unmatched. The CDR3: CASSYSGRVNEQFF. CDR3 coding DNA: TGTGCCAGCAGTTATAGTGGGAGGGTCAATGAGCAGTTCTTC.

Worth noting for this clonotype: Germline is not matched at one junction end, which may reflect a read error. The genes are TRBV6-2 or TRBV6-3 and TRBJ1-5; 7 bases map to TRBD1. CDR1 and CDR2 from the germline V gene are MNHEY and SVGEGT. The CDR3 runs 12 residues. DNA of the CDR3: TGTGCCAGCAGTTACTCAGGGGGCGCTTGGGATTTT. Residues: CASSYSGGAWDF.

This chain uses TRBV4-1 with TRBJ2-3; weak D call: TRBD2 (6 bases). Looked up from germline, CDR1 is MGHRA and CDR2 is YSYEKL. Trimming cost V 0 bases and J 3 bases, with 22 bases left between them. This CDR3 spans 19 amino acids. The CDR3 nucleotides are TGCGCCAGCAGCCAAGATACCATAGAGGCGGGATTTCGTACAGATACGCAGTATTTT. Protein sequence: CASSQDTIEAGFRTDTQYF.

The CDR3 DNA reads TGTGCCAGCAGCCAAGTTTTACAGGGGCTAGCGGGCGAGCAGTACTTC. It encodes CASSQVLQGLAGEQYF. V is TRBV14 and J is TRBJ2-7, with D tentatively TRBD2 (8 bases). V lost 1 base, J lost 6 bases, and 19 bases lay in between. This CDR3 has 16 amino acids. Looked up from germline, CDR1 is SGHDN and CDR2 is FVKESK.

The CDR3 DNA reads as TGTGCCACCAGTGAACCAGACAATCCGGAGACCCAGTACTTC. This translates into CATSEPDNPETQYF. The genes are TRBV24-1 and TRBJ2-5, with D uncertain. V shed 4 bases and J shed 5 bases, with 13 bases lying between them. Germline values: CDR1 KGHDR, CDR2 SFDVKD. The CDR3 totals 14 residues.

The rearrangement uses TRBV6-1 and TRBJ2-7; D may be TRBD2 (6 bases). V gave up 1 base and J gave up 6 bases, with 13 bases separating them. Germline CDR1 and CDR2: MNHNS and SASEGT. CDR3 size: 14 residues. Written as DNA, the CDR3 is TGTGCCAGCAGTGAAGGGCCTTCCGGGGGCGAGCAGTACTTC. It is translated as CASSEGPSGGEQYF.

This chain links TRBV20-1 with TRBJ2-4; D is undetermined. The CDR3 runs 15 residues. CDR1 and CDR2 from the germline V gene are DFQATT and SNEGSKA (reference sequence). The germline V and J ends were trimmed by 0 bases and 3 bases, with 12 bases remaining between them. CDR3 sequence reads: CSARESASLKNIQYF. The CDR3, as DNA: TGCAGTGCTAGAGAATCAGCGTCACTCAAAAACATTCAGTACTTC.

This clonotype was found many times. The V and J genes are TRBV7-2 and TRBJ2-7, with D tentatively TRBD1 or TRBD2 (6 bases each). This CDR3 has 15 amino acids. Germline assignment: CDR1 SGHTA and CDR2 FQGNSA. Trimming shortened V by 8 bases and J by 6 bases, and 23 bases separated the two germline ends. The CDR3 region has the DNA TGTGCCAGCGGACGAACGGGCCTCGGGGGCGGCGAGCAGTACTTC. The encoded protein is CASGRTGLGGGEQYF.

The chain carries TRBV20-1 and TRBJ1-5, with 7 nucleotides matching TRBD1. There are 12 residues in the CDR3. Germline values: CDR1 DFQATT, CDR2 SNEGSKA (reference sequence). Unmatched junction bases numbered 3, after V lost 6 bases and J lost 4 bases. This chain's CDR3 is CSADRENQPQHF. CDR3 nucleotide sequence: TGCAGTGCCGACAGGGAGAATCAGCCCCAGCATTTT.

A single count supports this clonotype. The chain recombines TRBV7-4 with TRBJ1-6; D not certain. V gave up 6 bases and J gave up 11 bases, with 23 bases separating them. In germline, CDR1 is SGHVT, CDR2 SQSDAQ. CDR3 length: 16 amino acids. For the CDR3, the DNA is TGTGCCAGCAGGACCGAAGGGCCAGGCCCGTGGCCACCCCTCCACTTT. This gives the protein CASRTEGPGPWPPLHF.

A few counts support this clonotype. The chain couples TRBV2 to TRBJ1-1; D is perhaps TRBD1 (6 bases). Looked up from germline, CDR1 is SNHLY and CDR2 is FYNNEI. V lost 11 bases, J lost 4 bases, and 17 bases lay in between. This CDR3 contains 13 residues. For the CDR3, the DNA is TGTGCCGGGAGAGTGGAGGGGGTCACTGAAGCTTTCTTT. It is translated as CAGRVEGVTEAFF. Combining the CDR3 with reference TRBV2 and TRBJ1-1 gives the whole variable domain EPEVTQTPSHQVTQMGQEVILRCVPISNHLYFYWYRQILGQKVEFLVSFYNNEISEKSEIFDDQFSVERPDGSNFTLKIRSTKLEDSAMYFCAGRVEGVTEAFFGQGTRLTVV.

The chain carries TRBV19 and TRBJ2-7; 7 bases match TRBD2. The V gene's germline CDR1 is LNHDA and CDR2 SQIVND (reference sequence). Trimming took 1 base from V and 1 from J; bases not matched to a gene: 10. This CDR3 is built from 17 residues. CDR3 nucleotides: TGTGCCAGTAGTATAGGATCACTAGCGTTGAAGTCCTACGAGCAGTACTTC. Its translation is CASSIGSLALKSYEQYF.

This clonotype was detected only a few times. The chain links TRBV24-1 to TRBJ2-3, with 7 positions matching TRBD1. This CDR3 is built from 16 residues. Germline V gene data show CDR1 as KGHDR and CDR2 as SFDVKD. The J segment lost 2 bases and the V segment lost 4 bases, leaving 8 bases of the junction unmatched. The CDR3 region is CATSDPGTDTTDTQYF. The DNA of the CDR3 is TGTGCCACCAGTGACCCCGGGACAGACACCACAGATACGCAGTATTTT.

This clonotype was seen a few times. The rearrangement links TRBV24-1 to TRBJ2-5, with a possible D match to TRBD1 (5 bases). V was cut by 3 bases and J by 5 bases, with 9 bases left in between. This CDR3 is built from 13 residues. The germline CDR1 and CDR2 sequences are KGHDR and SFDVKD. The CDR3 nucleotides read TGTGCCACCAGTGATCCCAGGGCGGAGACCCAGTACTTC. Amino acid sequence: CATSDPRAETQYF.

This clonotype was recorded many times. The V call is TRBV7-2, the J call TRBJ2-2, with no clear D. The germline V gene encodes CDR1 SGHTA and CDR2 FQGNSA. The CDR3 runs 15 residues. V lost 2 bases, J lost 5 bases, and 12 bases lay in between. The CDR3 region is CASSLLGPRTGELFF. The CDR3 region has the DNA TGTGCCAGCAGCTTATTGGGCCCGCGGACCGGGGAGCTGTTTTTT.

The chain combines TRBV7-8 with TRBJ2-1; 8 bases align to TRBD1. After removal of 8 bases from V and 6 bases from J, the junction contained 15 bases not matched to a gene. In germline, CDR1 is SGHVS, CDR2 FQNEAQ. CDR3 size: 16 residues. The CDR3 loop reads CASSMRQGSLGNEQFF. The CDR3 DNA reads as TGTGCCAGCTCGATGAGACAGGGGTCTCTGGGCAATGAGCAGTTCTTC. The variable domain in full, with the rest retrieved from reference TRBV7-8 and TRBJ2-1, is GAGVSQSPRYKVAKRGQDVALRCDPISGHVSLFWYQQALGQGPEFLTYFQNEAQLDKSGLPSDRFFAERPEGSVSTLKIQRTQQEDSAVYLCASSMRQGSLGNEQFFGPGTRLTVL.

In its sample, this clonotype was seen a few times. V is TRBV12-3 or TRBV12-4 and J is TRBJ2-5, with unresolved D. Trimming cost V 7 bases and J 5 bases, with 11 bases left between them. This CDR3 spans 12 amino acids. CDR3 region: CASNIDLETQYF. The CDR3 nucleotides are TGTGCCAGCAACATCGATCTGGAGACCCAGTACTTC.

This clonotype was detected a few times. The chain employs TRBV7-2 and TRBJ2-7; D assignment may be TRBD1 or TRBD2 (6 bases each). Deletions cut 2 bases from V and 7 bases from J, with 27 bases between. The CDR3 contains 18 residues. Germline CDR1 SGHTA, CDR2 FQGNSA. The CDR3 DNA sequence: TGTGCCAGCAGCTTACGGGGGCAGATGAGGACAGACAATGGAGAGCAGTACTTC. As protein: CASSLRGQMRTDNGEQYF. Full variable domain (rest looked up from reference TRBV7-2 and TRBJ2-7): GAGVSQSPSNKVTEKGKDVELRCDPISGHTALYWYRQSLGQGLEFLIYFQGNSAPDKSGLPSDRFSAERTGGSVSTLTIQRTQQEDSAVYLCASSLRGQMRTDNGEQYFGPGTRLTVT.

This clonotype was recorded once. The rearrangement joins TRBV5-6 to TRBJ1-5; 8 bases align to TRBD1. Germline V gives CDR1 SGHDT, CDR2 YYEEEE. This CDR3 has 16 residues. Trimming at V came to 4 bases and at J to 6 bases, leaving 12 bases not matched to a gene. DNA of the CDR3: TGTGCCAGCAGCCAAGACAGGGGTCGGGATCCTCAGCCCCAGCATTTT. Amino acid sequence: CASSQDRGRDPQPQHF.

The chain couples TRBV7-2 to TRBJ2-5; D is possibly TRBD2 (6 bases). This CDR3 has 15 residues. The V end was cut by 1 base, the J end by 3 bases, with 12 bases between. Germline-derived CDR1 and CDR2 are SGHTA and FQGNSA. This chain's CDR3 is CASSLGAGLEETQYF. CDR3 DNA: TGTGCCAGCAGCTTAGGGGCGGGGCTGGAAGAGACCCAGTACTTC.

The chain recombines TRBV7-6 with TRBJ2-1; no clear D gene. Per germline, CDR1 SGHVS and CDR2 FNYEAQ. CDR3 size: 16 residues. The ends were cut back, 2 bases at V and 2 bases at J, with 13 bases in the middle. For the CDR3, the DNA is TGTGCCAGCAGCTTAAACTCTCGGAGCGCCTACAATGAGCAGTTCTTC. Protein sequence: CASSLNSRSAYNEQFF.

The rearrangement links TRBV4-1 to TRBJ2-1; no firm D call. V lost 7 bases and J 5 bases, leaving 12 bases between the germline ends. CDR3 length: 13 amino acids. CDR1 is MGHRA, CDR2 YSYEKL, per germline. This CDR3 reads CASNGLDHNEQFF. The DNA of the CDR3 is TGCGCCAGCAATGGGCTAGACCACAATGAGCAGTTCTTC.